This entry features one T cell receptor beta chain sequence. Its antigen is not identified. This sample is part of a study of OX40 agonist ivuxolimab in advanced cancers. Study results and caveats: Doses of 0.1 to 3.0 mg/kg were accompanied by clonal expansion of CD4+ and CD8+ blood T cells by week 6.

V gave up 0 bases and J gave up 10 bases; unmatched junction bases: 4. There are 14 residues in the CDR3. Germline CDR1 MGHRA, CDR2 YSYEKL. Profiling relied on immunoSEQ multiplex PCR, and the TCRdb table lists in-frame clones only, not all of them. The table records 25,000 to 35,000 clones, roughly 87% of them present only once. The sample consisted of CD4+ or CD8+ T cells sorted from blood, taken in a trial of the OX40 agonist ivuxolimab. This TCR was sampled from an adult with an advanced solid tumor such as melanoma, head and neck, liver or kidney cancer. The chain carries TRBV4-1 and TRBJ2-1; 9 bases align to TRBD2. CDR3 region: CASSQDQGLAEQFF. The CDR3 nucleotides read TGCGCCAGCAGCCAAGATCAAGGACTAGCGGAGCAGTTCTTC.